Shown below are 4 T cell receptor beta chains from a single sample sequenced in a study of CD8 T cells in ankylosing spondylitis. One entry per CDR3 protein, called by TCRdb with MiXCR from the 5' RACE reads. The profile shows hundreds of thousands of distinct CDR3 sequences, roughly a tenth of them singletons. The material sequenced was blood, either unsorted or a sorted T cell fraction (not recorded which). These receptors were obtained from a male donor with ankylosing spondylitis or in good health (not recorded which).

At least ten counts were recorded for this clonotype. The J gene is TRBJ1-5, the V gene TRBV7-2; D remains ambiguous. Germline V gene lookup returns CDR1 SGHTA and CDR2 FQGNSA. The V end was cut by 1 base, the J end by 5 bases, with 6 bases between. The CDR3 length is 13 residues. This CDR3 is CASSLGPDQPQHF. The CDR3, as DNA: TGTGCCAGCAGCTTAGGACCTGATCAGCCCCAGCATTTT.

This clonotype was seen ten or more times. The chain joins TRBV15 to TRBJ2-5; D not resolved. The CDR3 has 12 residues. Germline V gene sequence: CDR1 LNHNV, CDR2 YYDKDF (reference sequence). Trimming pared 3 bases from V and 2 bases from J, leaving 4 bases between. CDR3 region: CATSSGQETQYF. In DNA form, the CDR3 reads TGTGCCACCAGCAGCGGGCAAGAGACCCAGTACTTC.

This chain uses TRBV27 with TRBJ1-6; a possible D gene is TRBD1 (5 bases). Trimming pared 3 bases from V and 9 bases from J, leaving 12 bases between. The CDR3 totals 14 residues. The germline V gene encodes CDR1 MNHEY and CDR2 SMNVEV (reference sequence). CDR3 sequence: CASSLLRVGSPLHF. The CDR3 bases are TGTGCCAGCAGTTTGCTCAGGGTTGGTTCACCCCTCCACTTT.

This clonotype has at least ten counts. The V gene is TRBV7-3, the J gene TRBJ2-1; TRBD2 agrees at 13 bases. The CDR3 extends over 15 amino acids. Trimming took 5 bases from V and 8 from J; bases not matched to a gene: 6. The V gene's germline CDR1 is SGHTA and CDR2 FQGTGA. CDR3 DNA sequence: TGTGCCAGCAGCCGGACTAGCGGGGGTACCCATGAGCAGTTCTTC. This codes for CASSRTSGGTHEQFF.